This passage covers 15 T cell receptor beta chains from one sample sequenced in a study of T cells in narcolepsy. The repertoire was sequenced with immunoSEQ multiplex PCR; TCRdb's copy has only in-frame clones and lacks some. The sample has over 30,000 clones, approximately 85% seen once. Sequencing input: CD45RA- memory CD4+ T cells from PBMCs. The receptors stem from a human donor with narcolepsy.

The chain uses TRBV10-2 and TRBJ1-1; D gene unclear. Germline V CDR1 and CDR2: WSHSY, SAAADI. The V end was cut by 0 bases, the J end by 3 bases, with 5 bases between. The CDR3 is 13 amino acids. Here the CDR3 reads CASSESGYTEAFF. The CDR3 DNA reads TGCGCCAGCAGTGAGTCAGGGTACACTGAAGCTTTCTTT.

The rearrangement links TRBV11-3 to TRBJ1-1, with a possible D match to TRBD1 (6 bases). The CDR3 covers 12 residues. Trimming removed 3 bases at V and 6 bases at J, with 8 bases between. Per the germline V gene, CDR1 is SGHNT and CDR2 is YENEEA. This CDR3 reads CASSFGTPEAFF. CDR3 nucleotides: TGTGCCAGCAGCTTTGGGACACCTGAAGCTTTCTTT. The full variable domain, rest sourced from reference TRBV11-3 and TRBJ1-1, is EAGVVQSPRYKIIEKKQPVAFWCNPISGHNTLYWYLQNLGQGPELLIRYENEEAVDDSQLPKDRFSAERLKGVDSTLKIQPAELGDSAVYLCASSFGTPEAFFGQGTRLTVV.

The rearrangement joins TRBV30 to TRBJ1-3; D ambiguous. V was clipped by 0 bases and J by 9 bases, with 9 bases between them. The germline V gene has CDR1 GTSNPN and CDR2 SVGIG (reference sequence). This CDR3 is built from 12 residues. The CDR3 loop reads CAWSVLLGTIYF. The CDR3 DNA sequence: TGTGCCTGGAGTGTACTACTGGGCACCATATATTTT.

The CDR3 region is CASSLARQGIRAEAFF. In DNA, the CDR3 is TGTGCCAGCAGCTTAGCCAGACAGGGGATTAGGGCTGAAGCTTTCTTT. The V gene is TRBV7-2, the J gene TRBJ1-1, with 8 bases lining up with TRBD1. The CDR3 spans 16 residues. The V and J ends lost 0 bases and 6 bases, in that order; junction bases with no gene match: 9. Germline CDR1 reads SGHTA; CDR2 reads FQGNSA.

This chain's CDR3 is CASSLWTGNYEQYF. In nucleotides, the CDR3 is TGTGCCAGCAGCCTTTGGACAGGGAACTACGAGCAGTACTTC. The gene calls are TRBV7-2 and TRBJ2-7; TRBD1 agrees at 8 bases. This CDR3 has 14 residues. The V segment lost 5 bases and the J segment 3 bases; nucleotides outside the gene matches: 6. Germline V CDR1 and CDR2: SGHTA, FQGNSA.

The genes are TRBV27 and TRBJ2-3, with a weak D call TRBD2 (6 bases). The germline V and J ends were trimmed by 6 bases and 2 bases, with 9 bases remaining between them. Germline V gene lookup returns CDR1 MNHEY and CDR2 SMNVEV (reference sequence). The CDR3 sequence is 13 residues long. CDR3 in amino acids: CASRSSDTDTQYF. The CDR3 bases are TGTGCCAGCAGATCTAGCGACACAGATACGCAGTATTTT.

This rearrangement joins TRBV2 to TRBJ1-3; TRBD1 is a possible D gene (5 bases). The CDR3 runs 15 residues. Germline CDR1 SNHLY, CDR2 FYNNEI. V was pared by 4 bases and J by 0 bases, with 10 bases between. The CDR3 sequence: CASSAQGSSGNTIYF. In DNA form, the CDR3 reads TGTGCCAGCAGTGCGCAGGGAAGCTCTGGAAACACCATATATTTT.

This chain uses TRBV6-4 with TRBJ1-4, with D possibly matching TRBD1 (5 bases). Germline V gene data show CDR1 as MRHNA and CDR2 as SNTAGT. V gave up 6 bases and J gave up 0 bases, with 17 bases separating them. The CDR3 totals 17 residues. CDR3 residues: CASRGLGVGPTNEKLFF. The DNA of the CDR3 is TGTGCCAGCAGAGGGTTGGGGGTGGGACCAACTAATGAAAAACTGTTTTTT.

The CDR3 is CASRDRGTIYGYTF. The CDR3 DNA follows: TGTGCCAGCAGAGACAGGGGTACGATCTATGGCTACACCTTC. V is TRBV6-5 and J is TRBJ1-2, with 8 bases aligning to TRBD1. The junction had 7 bases not matched to a gene; V was cut back by 6 bases and J by 4 bases. The CDR3 has 14 amino acids. Germline loops: CDR1 MNHEY, CDR2 SVGAGI.

J is TRBJ2-7 and V is TRBV18; D uncertain. CDR3 size: 12 residues. The V gene's germline CDR1 is KGHSH and CDR2 LQKENI. The V end lost 1 base, the J end lost 3 bases, and 4 bases lay between the germline ends. The CDR3 nucleotides are TGTGCCAGCTCACCACAGAACTACGAGCAGTACTTC. It specifies CASSPQNYEQYF.

This sequence joins TRBV5-1 and TRBJ2-1; tentative D call: TRBD1 (5 bases). The V end was cut by 0 bases, the J end by 5 bases, with 12 bases between. The CDR3 is made up of 15 amino acids. Germline-derived CDR1 and CDR2 are SGHRS and YFSETQ. The CDR3: CASSLVQGFNNEQFF. In DNA form, the CDR3 reads TGCGCCAGCAGCTTGGTTCAGGGCTTCAACAATGAGCAGTTCTTC.

This clone came up once. The V and J genes are TRBV9 and TRBJ2-5; no clear D. V gave up 0 bases and J gave up 5 bases, with 14 bases separating them. The CDR3 consists of 15 residues. Germline V lookup: CDR1 SGDLS, CDR2 YYNGEE. CDR3 DNA sequence: TGTGCCAGCAGCGTAGCCCCCCTCATAGAGGAGACCCAGTACTTC. It translates to CASSVAPLIEETQYF.

CDR3 sequence reads: CASSVGGGVVYNEQFF. CDR3 DNA sequence: TGTGCCAGCAGCGTAGGCGGGGGGGTGGTCTACAATGAGCAGTTCTTC. The chain links TRBV9 to TRBJ2-1; 9 bases are shared with TRBD2. After removal of 0 bases from V and 3 bases from J, the junction contained 4 bases not matched to a gene. The CDR3 length is 16 residues. Germline V gives CDR1 SGDLS, CDR2 YYNGEE.

The V call is TRBV6-6, the J call TRBJ1-5, with 8 nucleotides matching TRBD1. The junction had 7 bases not matched to a gene; V was cut back by 6 bases and J by 0 bases. There are 16 residues in the CDR3. CDR1 MNHNY and CDR2 SVGAGI come from the germline V gene (reference sequence). CDR3 amino acids: CASSSRQGTSNQPQHF. The DNA for the CDR3 is TGTGCCAGCAGCAGCCGACAGGGGACTAGCAATCAGCCCCAGCATTTT.

As for this clone: Different DNA sequences within this sample yield the same CDR3. The rearrangement uses TRBV9 and TRBJ1-3, with D unresolved. V lost 0 bases to trimming and J lost 0 bases, with 4 bases between them. Germline V gene data show CDR1 as SGDLS and CDR2 as YYNGEE. There are 14 residues in the CDR3. The CDR3 is CASSVEGSGNTIYF. The CDR3 bases are TGTGCCAGCAGCGTAGAAGGCTCTGGAAACACCATATATTTT. The variable domain in full, completed from reference TRBV9 and TRBJ1-3, reads DSGVTQTPKHLITATGQRVTLRCSPRSGDLSVYWYQQSLDQGLQFLIQYYNGEERAKGNILERFSAQQFPDLHSELNLSSLELGDSALYFCASSVEGSGNTIYFGEGSWLTVV.